This TCR beta chain was identified in a study of CD8 T cells in Susac syndrome. This CDR3 spans 15 amino acids. Germline loops: CDR1 LNHDA, CDR2 SQIVND (reference sequence). Trimming removed 4 bases at V and 2 bases at J, with 14 bases between. RNA, at about 0.45 to 1 ug, was reverse transcribed with random hexamers. TCRdb re-called the immunoSEQ multiplex PCR reads with MiXCR, one entry per CDR3 protein. The data show 150,000 to 200,000 distinct CDR3 sequences, about 91% seen once. Sequenced input: CD4+ T cells from PBMCs. The chain links TRBV19 to TRBJ1-2; tentatively, D is TRBD1 (5 bases). This clonotype originated in a human donor in good health. CDR3 sequence (DNA): TGTGCCAGTAGTACTCCTGGGCAGGGAAACTATGGCTACACCTTC. Amino acids: CASSTPGQGNYGYTF.